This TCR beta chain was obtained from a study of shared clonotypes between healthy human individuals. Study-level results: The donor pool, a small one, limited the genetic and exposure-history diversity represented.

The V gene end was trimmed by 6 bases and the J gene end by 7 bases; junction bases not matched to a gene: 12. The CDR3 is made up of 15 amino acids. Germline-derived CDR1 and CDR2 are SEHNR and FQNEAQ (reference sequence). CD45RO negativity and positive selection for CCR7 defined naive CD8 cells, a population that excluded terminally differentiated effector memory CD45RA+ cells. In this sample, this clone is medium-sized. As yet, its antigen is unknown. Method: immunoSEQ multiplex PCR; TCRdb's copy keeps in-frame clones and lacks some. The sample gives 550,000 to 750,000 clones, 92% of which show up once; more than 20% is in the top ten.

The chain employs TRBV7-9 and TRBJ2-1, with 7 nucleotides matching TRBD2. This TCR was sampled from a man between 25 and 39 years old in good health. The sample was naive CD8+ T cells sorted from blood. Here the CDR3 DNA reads TGTGCCAGCAGTCCACCGGACGCGGGAGCTAATGAGCAGTTCTTC. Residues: CASSPPDAGANEQFF.